A selection of T cell receptor beta chains follows, all from one sample in a study of cytomegalovirus exposure and HLA in healthy donors. Clones were read by immunoSEQ multiplex PCR, and TCRdb kept only the in-frame ones, dropping some. The profile shows about 230,000 clones, more than 85% of them singletons. Sequencing was carried out using PBMCs. These receptors all stem from a young woman in good health and CMV-seronegative. The CDR3 runs from the conserved cysteine through the conserved F or W. The D gene is left open where the match is weak. Part of the rows lack a size; the others show once, few, many or a class for expanded clones.

cdr3_nt,cdr3_aa,v_call,clone_size,j_call,d_call
TGTGCCAGCAGCTTTTATCGGCCTCAGCGCCAAGAGACCCAGTACTTC,CASSFYRPQRQETQYF,TRBV5-6,few,TRBJ2-5,.
TGTGCCACCAGCTTTGGCTCGTTGGCTAGCGGGAGTGGCCACGAGCAGTACTTC,CATSFGSLASGSGHEQYF,TRBV15,few,TRBJ2-7,TRBD2
TGTGCCAGCAGCAAAGCGAACAGGGGAAGAGAACACTTC,CASSKANRGREHF,TRBV21-1,.,TRBJ2-7,.
TGTGCCAGCAGGGAGGGCCCCAGCTCTGGAAACACCATATATTTT,CASREGPSSGNTIYF,TRBV6-1,.,TRBJ1-3,.
TGTGCCAGCAGCGTACAGGCGGGAGGGCTTTACGAGCAGTACTTC,CASSVQAGGLYEQYF,TRBV9,.,TRBJ2-7,TRBD2
TGTGCCTGTAGGCTAGCGGGAGGAGCCCCCTACGAGCAGTACTTC,CACRLAGGAPYEQYF,TRBV30,.,TRBJ2-7,TRBD2
TGTGCCAGCAGTTTCTCACAGGGGGCTGGGGGCGAGCAGTACTTC,CASSFSQGAGGEQYF,TRBV6-5,few,TRBJ2-7,TRBD1
TGTGCCAGCAGTTATGGACTTTACACAGATACGCAGTATTTT,CASSYGLYTDTQYF,TRBV2,.,TRBJ2-3,.
TGTGCTAGTGGCTATTCCTACGAGCAGTACTTC,CASGYSYEQYF,TRBV12-5,.,TRBJ2-7,.
TGTGCCAGCAGTTCGACGGGACAGGGAGGAAACACCATATATTTT,CASSSTGQGGNTIYF,TRBV6-5,.,TRBJ1-3,TRBD1
TGCGCCAGCAGCCCTACTAGCGGGAGCTATGAGCAGTTCTTC,CASSPTSGSYEQFF,TRBV5-1,.,TRBJ2-1,TRBD2
TGTGCCAGCAGCCTCGTACAGGGAGAAGAGACCCAGTACTTC,CASSLVQGEETQYF,TRBV6-5,.,TRBJ2-5,.
TGTGCCAGCAACGAAGGGGCGGTAGAAGAAAAACTGTTTTTT,CASNEGAVEEKLFF,TRBV2,.,TRBJ1-4,.
TGTGCCAGCAGCTTGGATCAGGGTTATGGCTACACCTTC,CASSLDQGYGYTF,TRBV5-4,.,TRBJ1-2,.
TGTGCCAGTAGTAGACTAGCGGGCTATACAGATACGCAGTATTTT,CASSRLAGYTDTQYF,TRBV19,.,TRBJ2-3,TRBD2
TGTGCCAGCAGTGACTCATCAGGGGTTAAAAGCATTCAGTACTTC,CASSDSSGVKSIQYF,TRBV6-4,.,TRBJ2-4,.
TGTGCCAGCAGTTCTAAGCCGGGACTAGCGGGAGATACGCAGTATTTT,CASSSKPGLAGDTQYF,TRBV7-2,.,TRBJ2-3,TRBD2
TGTGCCAGCAGCCAAGTCGTCAGGGGAGACTATGGCTACACCTTC,CASSQVVRGDYGYTF,TRBV14,.,TRBJ1-2,.
TGTGCCAGCAGCGTATATGAGAGCTCCTACGAGCAGTACTTC,CASSVYESSYEQYF,TRBV9,.,TRBJ2-7,.
TGTGCCAGCAGCCATCGGGAGGGGACTAACTATGGCTACACCTTC,CASSHREGTNYGYTF,TRBV7-8,.,TRBJ1-2,.
TGCGCCAGCAGCCTGGCACAGAACAATCAGCCCCAGCATTTT,CASSLAQNNQPQHF,TRBV4-1,.,TRBJ1-5,.
TGTGCCAGTAGTTCCCCCGGGACTAGCGGGGGCACAGATACGCAGTATTTT,CASSSPGTSGGTDTQYF,TRBV19,.,TRBJ2-3,TRBD2
TGTGCCAGCAGCTTGACAGCGGGAAGATCCTACGAGCAGTACTTC,CASSLTAGRSYEQYF,TRBV5-4,.,TRBJ2-7,TRBD2
TGCGCCAGCAGTGAAGCGGAGGACACCGGGGAGCTGTTTTTT,CASSEAEDTGELFF,TRBV25-1,.,TRBJ2-2,.
TGTGCCAGCAGTCCAACTCGACAGGGGGCGAAGACTAATGAAAAACTGTTTTTT,CASSPTRQGAKTNEKLFF,TRBV27,.,TRBJ1-4,TRBD1
TGTGCCAGCAGCTTATTACTGGTACTCGGCTACACCTTC,CASSLLLVLGYTF,TRBV7-2,few,TRBJ1-2,.
TGCAGCGTTCGGGGGGGGAGCTCCTACGAGCAGTACTTC,CSVRGGSSYEQYF,TRBV29-1,.,TRBJ2-7,TRBD2
TGCGCCAGCAGCTTGTCAGGGCCGGATGGCTACACCTTC,CASSLSGPDGYTF,TRBV5-1,.,TRBJ1-2,.
TGTGCCAGTAGTATCAGGAGCGGGAGCTACGAGCAGTACTTC,CASSIRSGSYEQYF,TRBV19,.,TRBJ2-7,TRBD2
TGTGCCAGCAGCTTCCAGGGAAACACTGAAGCTTTCTTT,CASSFQGNTEAFF,TRBV7-9,.,TRBJ1-1,.
TGTGCCAGCAGGACGGTGGAGTCTAGCAGCACAGATACGCAGTATTTT,CASRTVESSSTDTQYF,TRBV7-9,.,TRBJ2-3,.
TGTGCCAGCAGCGTGTATCGGACAGCTTCAAAAGCTAGCTCTGGGGCCAACGTCCTGACTTTC,CASSVYRTASKASSGANVLTF,TRBV9,.,TRBJ2-6,.
TGCGCCAGCAGCTTGTATAAGAGCGCCCAGAACACCCAGTACTTC,CASSLYKSAQNTQYF,TRBV5-1,.,TRBJ2-5,.
TGCGCCAGCAGCCAAGATGCCCTTGAACTAGAGCTAGAGCAGTTCTTC,CASSQDALELELEQFF,TRBV4-3,.,TRBJ2-1,.
TGTGCCAGCAGCTTCAGGGGGCCAGACACTGAAGCTTTCTTT,CASSFRGPDTEAFF,TRBV11-2,.,TRBJ1-1,TRBD1
TGTGCCAGCAGTCCTCGACAGGGATCTAATTCACCCCTCCACTTT,CASSPRQGSNSPLHF,TRBV6-4,once,TRBJ1-6,TRBD1
TGTGCCAGCAGTTACGACAGGGTTGACAATTCACCCCTCCACTTT,CASSYDRVDNSPLHF,TRBV6-5,once,TRBJ1-6,TRBD1
TGTGCCAGCAGCCTCTCCTACGAGCAGTACTTC,CASSLSYEQYF,TRBV7-9,few,TRBJ2-7,.
TGCGCCAGCAGCCCTATACCCGACAGGGAGAATTCACCCCTCCACTTT,CASSPIPDRENSPLHF,TRBV4-1,.,TRBJ1-6,TRBD1
TGTGCCAGCAGTTACTCGGGCAGGTCCTATGGCTACACCTTC,CASSYSGRSYGYTF,TRBV6-5,.,TRBJ1-2,.
TGTGCCAGTAGAAGCAGGGGACAGCAAGAGACCCAGTACTTC,CASRSRGQQETQYF,TRBV19,.,TRBJ2-5,TRBD1
TGTGCCAGCAGCTACACGGGACAGCTCTACGAGCAGTACTTC,CASSYTGQLYEQYF,TRBV6-5,.,TRBJ2-7,TRBD1
TGCAGTGCCCCGTCGGCAGGGTATCCGTACTTC,CSAPSAGYPYF,TRBV20-1,.,TRBJ2-7,.
TGCGCCAGCAACGGCGGGAGGGCCACTGGTAATGAGCAGTTCTTC,CASNGGRATGNEQFF,TRBV5-1,.,TRBJ2-1,TRBD2
TGTGCCAGCAGCTCTAATGAAAAACTGTTTTTT,CASSSNEKLFF,TRBV6-5,.,TRBJ1-4,.
TGCGCCAGCAGGCCCCCCGGGACAGGGTCGAATTCACCCCTCCACTTT,CASRPPGTGSNSPLHF,TRBV5-1,.,TRBJ1-6,TRBD1
TGTGCCAGTAGTACGGAACAGGACGCCGAGCAGTACTTC,CASSTEQDAEQYF,TRBV19,.,TRBJ2-7,.